These 25 T cell receptor beta chains were sequenced from one sample in a study of blood T cell repertoires in COVID-19. Sequenced by immunoSEQ multiplex PCR; TCRdb stores in-frame clones only, minus some. Of 150,000 or so clones listed, approximately 78% were seen once; the top ten hold about 11%. Sequenced: peripheral blood. Source of these receptors: a human donor in a cohort sampled during active COVID-19.

The gene calls are TRBV7-8 and TRBJ1-1; a possible D gene is TRBD1 (6 bases). The germline V gene has CDR1 SGHVS and CDR2 FQNEAQ. The V end was cut by 5 bases, the J end by 11 bases, with 15 bases between. CDR3 length: 12 residues. The CDR3 DNA is TGTGCCAGCAGCCAACCCCAGGGGCAGGCTTTCTTT. It is translated as CASSQPQGQAFF.

The V call is TRBV9, the J call TRBJ2-5; D perhaps matches TRBD2 (7 bases). Germline CDR1 is SGDLS and CDR2 is YYNGEE. There are 16 residues in the CDR3. Trimming took 9 bases from V and 3 from J, leaving 24 bases between them. The CDR3 DNA reads as TGTGCCATCCCCCGGGTAGGGGGGGGGAAAAAAGAGACCCAGTACTTC. Its protein product is CAIPRVGGGKKETQYF.

The V call is TRBV28, the J call TRBJ2-1, with a tentative D call TRBD1 (5 bases). The germline gives CDR1 MDHEN, CDR2 SYDVKM. The CDR3 extends over 16 amino acids. V was trimmed by 6 bases and J by 2 bases, leaving 17 bases between them. In DNA, the CDR3 is TGTGCCAGCAGCCCATTACAGGAGAATGCCTACAATGAGCAGTTCTTC. This codes for CASSPLQENAYNEQFF.

The chain links TRBV14 to TRBJ2-5; 8 bases are a match to TRBD1. V was clipped by 0 bases and J by 2 bases; unmatched bases: 8. Germline CDR1 and CDR2: SGHDN and FVKESK. This CDR3 is built from 17 residues. As DNA, the CDR3 is TGTGCCAGCAGCCAAGATCGAATGGGACAGGCACAAGAGACCCAGTACTTC. It codes for CASSQDRMGQAQETQYF.

J is TRBJ1-2 and V is TRBV6-5; possibly TRBD1 for D (5 bases). The CDR3 totals 13 residues. V was clipped by 2 bases and J by 2 bases, with 6 bases between them. Germline CDR1 and CDR2: MNHEY and SVGAGI. DNA for the CDR3: TGTGCCAGCAGTTACGACAGAAACTATGGCTACACCTTC. As protein: CASSYDRNYGYTF.

The genes are TRBV5-6 and TRBJ1-1; D remains unclear. Germline V gene data show CDR1 as SGHDT and CDR2 as YYEEEE. V was trimmed by 3 bases and J by 5 bases, leaving 11 bases between them. This CDR3 is 13 amino acids long. DNA for the CDR3: TGTGCCAGCAGCTCCCGGGGTCGGACTGAAGCTTTCTTT. Its protein product is CASSSRGRTEAFF.

In nucleotides, the CDR3 is TGTGCCAGTAGTATGACAGGGGGGGAGACCCAGTACTTC. Translated, it gives CASSMTGGETQYF. The rearrangement uses TRBV19 and TRBJ2-5; 9 bases map to TRBD1. Germline V gives CDR1 LNHDA, CDR2 SQIVND (reference sequence). The CDR3 is made up of 13 amino acids. J was trimmed by 5 bases and V by 3 bases; bases with no gene match: 1.

The gene calls are TRBV19 and TRBJ1-4, with D possibly TRBD1 on 6 matching bases. The CDR3 is made up of 14 amino acids. Germline V gene sequence: CDR1 LNHDA, CDR2 SQIVND (reference sequence). The ends were cut back, 7 bases at V and 11 bases at J, with 20 bases in the middle. The DNA of the CDR3 is TGTGCCAGTAACCTCGGGATTAGCACAGGGAAACTGTTTTTT. The encoded protein is CASNLGISTGKLFF.

This rearrangement joins TRBV5-1 to TRBJ1-1, with D possibly TRBD1 on 6 matching bases. Germline assignment: CDR1 SGHRS and CDR2 YFSETQ. This CDR3 spans 14 amino acids. Deletions cut 4 bases from V and 1 base from J, with 11 bases between. CDR3 sequence: CASSTGQWNTEAFF. CDR3 nucleotides: TGCGCCAGCAGCACGGGACAATGGAACACTGAAGCTTTCTTT. Together with reference TRBV5-1 and TRBJ1-1, the CDR3 gives the full variable domain: KAGVTQTPRYLIKTRGQQVTLSCSPISGHRSVSWYQQTPGQGLQFLFEYFSETQRNKGNFPGRFSGRQFSNSRSEMNVSTLELGDSALYLCASSTGQWNTEAFFGQGTRLTVV.

This clone was seen only once. The chain has TRBV9 and TRBJ2-2, with 7 bases fitting TRBD1. The trim removed 4 bases at V and 3 bases at J, leaving 9 bases unmatched. This CDR3 is built from 16 residues. Germline lookup yields CDR1 SGDLS and CDR2 YYNGEE. The chain's CDR3 is CASSNLDREHTGELFF. Here the CDR3 DNA reads TGTGCCAGCAGCAACCTAGACAGGGAGCACACCGGGGAGCTGTTTTTT.

The V gene is TRBV7-8, the J gene TRBJ1-3; TRBD1 aligns across 9 bases. CDR1 is SGHVS and CDR2 is FQNEAQ in the germline V gene. With 3 bases clipped from V and 7 bases from J, the junction kept 10 bases outside the gene matches. This CDR3 contains 16 residues. The DNA of the CDR3 is TGTGCCAGCAGCTTCCAATGGGACAGGGAGGGGAACACCATATATTTT. This codes for CASSFQWDREGNTIYF. The full variable domain, rest sourced from reference TRBV7-8 and TRBJ1-3, is GAGVSQSPRYKVAKRGQDVALRCDPISGHVSLFWYQQALGQGPEFLTYFQNEAQLDKSGLPSDRFFAERPEGSVSTLKIQRTQQEDSAVYLCASSFQWDREGNTIYFGEGSWLTVV.

The chain has TRBV19 and TRBJ2-1, with TRBD1 identical over 10 bases. V trimming: 7 bases; J trimming: 6 bases; junction bases outside the gene matches: 6. Germline CDR1 and CDR2: LNHDA and SQIVND (reference sequence). This CDR3 has 14 residues. The CDR3 nucleotides are TGTGCCAGTACGCGGACAGGGGGGGGCAATGAGCAGTTCTTC. This translates into CASTRTGGGNEQFF.

The chain combines TRBV11-2 with TRBJ1-6, with D perhaps matching TRBD1 (6 bases). The length of the CDR3 is 14 residues. V was cut by 2 bases and J by 5 bases, with 7 bases left in between. Germline V gene lookup returns CDR1 SGHAT and CDR2 FQNNGV. The CDR3 nucleotides are TGTGCCAGCAGCTTATCAGGGGATAATTCACCCCTCCACTTT. It specifies CASSLSGDNSPLHF.

This clone was found once. This chain links TRBV7-2 with TRBJ2-2; 10 bases are a match to TRBD2. Germline lookup yields CDR1 SGHTA and CDR2 FQGNSA. J gave up 4 bases and V 6 bases, and 5 bases lay outside the gene matches. This CDR3 region has 15 residues. CDR3 region: CASSFQRGGTGELFF. CDR3 nucleotide sequence: TGTGCCAGCAGTTTCCAGCGGGGGGGCACCGGGGAGCTGTTTTTT.

The V gene is TRBV30, the J gene TRBJ1-1; tentatively, D is TRBD1 (5 bases). Germline loops: CDR1 GTSNPN, CDR2 SVGIG (reference sequence). The V end was cut by 5 bases, the J end by 3 bases, with 16 bases between. The CDR3 runs to 14 residues. The CDR3 protein is CAWGLGEGHTEAFF. The CDR3 nucleotides read TGTGCCTGGGGGTTAGGGGAGGGACACACTGAAGCTTTCTTT.

The DNA of the CDR3 is TGTGCCAGCAGTTTAGGCAGGGGTACCGAGCAGTACTTC. This encodes CASSLGRGTEQYF. The chain carries TRBV6-5 and TRBJ2-7, with D tentatively TRBD1 (6 bases). The V end was cut by 4 bases, the J end by 6 bases, with 13 bases between. This CDR3 contains 13 residues. The V gene's germline CDR1 is MNHEY and CDR2 SVGAGI.

The chain carries TRBV14 and TRBJ2-2; perhaps TRBD2 as D (6 bases). The germline V gene encodes CDR1 SGHDN and CDR2 FVKESK. The CDR3 sequence is 14 residues long. V shed 3 bases and J shed 6 bases, with 11 bases lying between them. For the CDR3, the DNA is TGTGCCAGCAGCCAGAGCACTAGCCCCGGGGAGCTGTTTTTT. Its translation: CASSQSTSPGELFF.

The rearrangement links TRBV6-5 to TRBJ2-5, with a tentative D call TRBD2 (6 bases). The CDR3 consists of 14 residues. Germline loops: CDR1 MNHEY, CDR2 SVGAGI. Trimming took off 0 bases at V and 4 bases at J, with 9 bases between the two ends. The CDR3 protein is CASSYSGGRETQYF. The CDR3 DNA reads TGTGCCAGCAGTTACTCGGGGGGTAGAGAGACCCAGTACTTC.

This chain connects TRBV5-4 to TRBJ2-7; 11 bases are a match to TRBD2. CDR3 length: 17 residues. After removal of 0 bases from V and 0 bases from J, the junction contained 5 bases not matched to a gene. Germline CDR1 is SGHNT and CDR2 is YYREEE (reference sequence). The CDR3 DNA reads TGTGCCAGCAGCTTGGGACTAGCGGGACCGAGCTCCTACGAGCAGTACTTC. Translating gives CASSLGLAGPSSYEQYF.

V is TRBV5-1 and J is TRBJ2-1; the match to TRBD2 covers 16 bases. With V trimmed by 0 bases and J by 14 bases, 5 bases remained unmatched. CDR3 size: 15 residues. Germline V CDR1 and CDR2: SGHRS, YFSETQ. The DNA for the CDR3 is TGCGCCAGCAGCTTGGAGGGGACTAGCGGGAGGGGGGAGTTCTTC. This translates into CASSLEGTSGRGEFF.

The CDR3 loop is CASSSSGLRADTQYF. The CDR3 coding sequence is TGTGCCAGCAGCTCCAGCGGGCTAAGAGCAGATACGCAGTATTTT. The gene calls are TRBV7-2 and TRBJ2-3, with D tentatively TRBD2 (6 bases). CDR1 and CDR2 from the germline V gene are SGHTA and FQGNSA. V was shortened by 4 bases and J by 4 bases, with 15 bases between the two germline ends. The CDR3 runs 15 residues.

A few counts support this clone. The chain links TRBV29-1 to TRBJ2-1; 9 nucleotides agree with TRBD2. The CDR3 length is 16 residues. CDR1 is SQVTM and CDR2 is ANQGSEA in the germline V gene. After removal of 4 bases from V and 0 bases from J, the junction contained 7 bases not matched to a gene. The CDR3, as DNA: TGCAGCGTTGTACCGACTAGCGGTTACTCCTACAATGAGCAGTTCTTC. Amino acids: CSVVPTSGYSYNEQFF.

The chain has TRBV9 and TRBJ2-1; tentatively, D is TRBD2 (6 bases). The germline CDR1 and CDR2 sequences are SGDLS and YYNGEE. Trimming pared 4 bases from V and 6 bases from J, leaving 17 bases between. The CDR3 has 15 residues. In DNA, the CDR3 is TGTGCCAGCAGCCCAGGGAGGATGACCACCAATGAGCAGTTCTTC. Translated: CASSPGRMTTNEQFF. The variable domain in full, with the rest retrieved from reference TRBV9 and TRBJ2-1, is DSGVTQTPKHLITATGQRVTLRCSPRSGDLSVYWYQQSLDQGLQFLIQYYNGEERAKGNILERFSAQQFPDLHSELNLSSLELGDSALYFCASSPGRMTTNEQFFGPGTRLTVL.

The V and J genes are TRBV18 and TRBJ2-3, with no clear D. The V end lost 3 bases, the J end lost 4 bases, and 14 bases lay between the germline ends. CDR1 and CDR2 (germline): KGHSH, LQKENI. CDR3 length: 15 amino acids. CDR3 loop: CASSPSQSRADTQYF. CDR3 coding DNA: TGTGCCAGCTCACCGTCACAGAGTAGAGCAGATACGCAGTATTTT.

The CDR3: CATLRSQGVGNEQYF. In nucleotides, the CDR3 is TGCGCCACCCTCCGAAGCCAGGGTGTGGGTAACGAGCAGTACTTC. The rearrangement uses TRBV4-3 and TRBJ2-7; possibly TRBD1 for D (5 bases). Germline V gene data show CDR1 as LGHNA and CDR2 as YSLEER. This CDR3 is built from 15 residues. Deletions cut 10 bases from V and 5 bases from J, with 24 bases between.